The 31 T cell receptor beta chains presented below share a single source sample, sequenced in a study of T cells expressing NK-cell markers. Using the 5' RACE reads, TCRdb records one entry per CDR3 protein without DNA. The data include approximately 170,000 distinct CDR3 sequences; the top ten clones carry around 20%. The sequencing sample was made of blood T cells: a sorted CD56 or NKG2C T cell subset, CD4+ or CD8+ T cells, or bulk PBMC T cells (not recorded which). The source of these receptors is a man aged 18-70 years in good health.

This CDR3 is CASRNRDLATQYF. The chain employs TRBV2 and TRBJ2-5; TCRdb's assignment of TRBD1 cannot be checked, as there is no DNA. CDR3 size: 13 residues. Germline CDR1 is SNHLY and CDR2 is FYNNEI. The full variable domain, with the rest looked up from reference TRBV2 and TRBJ2-5, is EPEVTQTPSHQVTQMGQEVILRCVPISNHLYFYWYRQILGQKVEFLVSFYNNEISEKSEIFDDQFSVERPDGSNFTLKIRSTKLEDSAMYFCASRNRDLATQYFGPGTRLLVL.

The chain joins TRBV27 to TRBJ1-5; TCRdb gives TRBD1 as the D gene, but with no DNA this cannot be confirmed. This CDR3 is 15 amino acids long. CDR1 and CDR2 from the germline V gene are MNHEY and SMNVEV (reference sequence). CDR3 in amino acids: CATSGTGLSNQPQHF.

This chain uses TRBV19 with TRBJ1-2; absent DNA, TCRdb's TRBD1 call cannot be checked. The CDR3 runs to 13 residues. CDR1 LNHDA and CDR2 SQIVND come from the germline V gene (reference sequence). Here the CDR3 reads CASPKQGARGYTF.

The V call is TRBV6-1, the J call TRBJ2-2; the D gene TCRdb calls, TRBD1, cannot be checked with no DNA. Per the germline V gene, CDR1 is MNHNS and CDR2 is SASEGT. The CDR3 is made up of 16 amino acids. CDR3 in amino acids: CASSEEGTANTGELFF.

The rearrangement joins TRBV30 to TRBJ2-4; TCRdb lists TRBD2, though no DNA is available to test this call. Per the germline V gene, CDR1 is GTSNPN and CDR2 is SVGIG (reference sequence). This CDR3 is built from 14 residues. CDR3 protein: CAWTTGLGGNIQYF.

This chain uses TRBV15 with TRBJ1-4. CDR1 LNHNV and CDR2 YYDKDF come from the germline V gene (reference sequence). This CDR3 has 16 residues. This chain's CDR3 is CATSREPQPYRGKLFF.

V and J are TRBV11-2 and TRBJ1-5. Germline V gene lookup returns CDR1 SGHAT and CDR2 FQNNGV. The CDR3 runs to 13 residues. CDR3 sequence reads: CASSLDILQPQHF.

The chain has TRBV12-3 or TRBV12-4 and TRBJ2-1; TCRdb proposes TRBD2, but this gene call is untestable without DNA. The CDR3 has 16 amino acids. CDR3: CASSPRVSGGGAEQFF.

V usage is TRBV21-1 and J usage is TRBJ1-5; with no DNA, the TCRdb D assignment of TRBD1 cannot be verified. TRBV21-1 is annotated as a pseudogene. The CDR3 runs to 16 residues. The CDR3 here is CASSKARDRGNQPQHF.

The J gene is TRBJ1-3, the V gene TRBV3-1; there is no DNA to check the TCRdb D call of TRBD1. This CDR3 is 14 amino acids long. The germline V gene has CDR1 LGHDT and CDR2 YNNKEL (reference sequence). This CDR3 is CASSSPGPGNTIYF.

The chain recombines TRBV6-5 with TRBJ2-2; the TCRdb call, TRBD2, lacks DNA for checking. Germline assignment: CDR1 MNHEY and CDR2 SVGAGI. The CDR3 is 19 amino acids. CDR3 loop: CASSYFARLAENYTGELFF.

The CDR3 here is CATRTGTGSHNEQFF. This chain uses TRBV15 with TRBJ2-1; no DNA is available, so the TRBD1 call from TCRdb remains unchecked. Germline V gene sequence: CDR1 LNHNV, CDR2 YYDKDF (reference sequence). This CDR3 contains 15 residues.

The genes are TRBV4-1 and TRBJ2-5; the D call from TCRdb, TRBD1, cannot be confirmed without DNA. The germline V gene encodes CDR1 MGHRA and CDR2 YSYEKL. The CDR3 runs to 15 residues. The CDR3 protein is CASSQSPGILETQYF.

The chain combines TRBV20-1 with TRBJ2-1; with no DNA, the TCRdb D assignment of TRBD1 cannot be verified. CDR1 and CDR2 (germline): DFQATT, SNEGSKA (reference sequence). This CDR3 is 15 amino acids long. CDR3: CSASPPRISYNEQFF.

This sequence joins TRBV6-5 and TRBJ1-5. This CDR3 contains 16 residues. Germline-derived CDR1 and CDR2 are MNHEY and SVGAGI. CDR3 loop: CASSDRGTASNQPQHF.

The rearrangement joins TRBV7-9 to TRBJ1-4. The CDR3 has 12 amino acids. CDR1 is SEHNR, CDR2 FQNEAQ, per germline (reference sequence). The chain's CDR3 is CASSQFSEKLFF. The whole variable domain, remainder taken from reference TRBV7-9 and TRBJ1-4, is DTGVSQNPRHKITKRGQNVTFRCDPISEHNRLYWYRQTLGQGPEFLTYFQNEAQLEKSRLLSDRFSAERPKGSFSTLEIQRTEQGDSAMYLCASSQFSEKLFFGSGTQLSVL.

This chain uses TRBV6-5 with TRBJ1-6. Germline values: CDR1 MNHEY, CDR2 SVGAGI. CDR3 length: 17 amino acids. CDR3 amino acids: CASSYSRPEAYNSPLHF.

The genes are TRBV5-5 and TRBJ2-7; TCRdb's D call of TRBD1 is untestable without DNA. Germline V gives CDR1 SGHKS, CDR2 YYEKEE (reference sequence). CDR3 size: 13 residues. This CDR3 reads CASSFGQDYEQYF.

The chain couples TRBV9 to TRBJ2-7; TCRdb proposes TRBD1, but this gene call is untestable without DNA. Per the germline V gene, CDR1 is SGDLS and CDR2 is YYNGEE. The CDR3 is made up of 14 amino acids. The CDR3 here is CASSPEDQIYEQYF. Based on the CDR3 plus reference TRBV9 and TRBJ2-7, the full variable domain is DSGVTQTPKHLITATGQRVTLRCSPRSGDLSVYWYQQSLDQGLQFLIQYYNGEERAKGNILERFSAQQFPDLHSELNLSSLELGDSALYFCASSPEDQIYEQYFGPGTRLTVT.

The chain has TRBV4-1 and TRBJ2-5; TCRdb indicates TRBD1, and absent DNA this call remains unverified. This CDR3 is 14 amino acids long. Germline CDR1 MGHRA, CDR2 YSYEKL. CDR3 sequence reads: CASSREGAGETQYF.

The gene calls are TRBV27 and TRBJ2-7. The CDR3 runs to 15 residues. Germline V gene lookup returns CDR1 MNHEY and CDR2 SMNVEV (reference sequence). CDR3 protein: CASSLTGNIAYEQYF.

The rearrangement uses TRBV15 and TRBJ2-7; with no DNA, the TCRdb D assignment of TRBD1 cannot be verified. Germline assignment: CDR1 LNHNV and CDR2 YYDKDF (reference sequence). This CDR3 has 13 amino acids. This CDR3 is CATSRDRVGEQYF.

V is TRBV6-1 and J is TRBJ1-1; TCRdb's D gene call, TRBD1, goes unchecked for lack of DNA. CDR1 is MNHNS and CDR2 is SASEGT in the germline V gene. The CDR3 runs to 12 residues. The CDR3 protein is CASSVWGAEAFF.

The chain is built from TRBV19 and TRBJ1-1; TCRdb designates TRBD1, a call that cannot be tested without DNA. The CDR3 loop spans 13 amino acids. Germline V gene sequence: CDR1 LNHDA, CDR2 SQIVND (reference sequence). The CDR3: CASTSEGYTEAFF. Complete variable domain (other parts from reference TRBV19 and TRBJ1-1): DGGITQSPKYLFRKEGQNVTLSCEQNLNHDAMYWYRQDPGQGLRLIYYSQIVNDFQKGDIAEGYSVSREKKESFPLTVTSAQKNPTAFYLCASTSEGYTEAFFGQGTRLTVV.

V usage is TRBV7-8 and J usage is TRBJ2-1; lacking DNA, the TRBD1 call made by TCRdb goes unchecked. The CDR3 consists of 15 residues. The germline CDR1 and CDR2 sequences are SGHVS and FQNEAQ. The CDR3 is CASSPWTGGYNEQFF.

The J gene is TRBJ1-2, the V gene TRBV6-5; TCRdb gives TRBD1 as the D gene, but with no DNA this cannot be confirmed. The CDR3 runs to 14 residues. Germline V gene data show CDR1 as MNHEY and CDR2 as SVGAGI. Here the CDR3 reads CASSYSSDRHGYTF.

The CDR3 sequence: CASSFTGVISGYTF. The chain employs TRBV5-6 and TRBJ1-2; TCRdb selects TRBD1, and the lack of DNA leaves this call unchecked. Germline CDR1 and CDR2: SGHDT and YYEEEE. The CDR3 is made up of 14 amino acids.

The J gene is TRBJ2-5, the V gene TRBV7-2. Germline assignment: CDR1 SGHTA and CDR2 FQGNSA. The CDR3 contains 13 residues. CDR3 residues: CASSGGVSETQYF.

The V gene is TRBV20-1, the J gene TRBJ1-2; the D call from TCRdb, TRBD1, cannot be confirmed without DNA. The CDR3 loop spans 14 amino acids. Germline V gene sequence: CDR1 DFQATT, CDR2 SNEGSKA (reference sequence). The CDR3 here is CSAPDRGGYYGYTF.

The chain employs TRBV28 and TRBJ1-1; TCRdb gives TRBD1 as the D gene, but with no DNA this cannot be confirmed. Germline V lookup: CDR1 MDHEN, CDR2 SYDVKM. The CDR3 is 14 residues long. The CDR3 loop reads CASSGTVLNTEAFF.

V usage is TRBV12-3 or TRBV12-4 and J usage is TRBJ2-5; TCRdb lists TRBD2, though no DNA is available to test this call. The CDR3 contains 15 residues. The CDR3 reads CASSFTLADQETQYF.